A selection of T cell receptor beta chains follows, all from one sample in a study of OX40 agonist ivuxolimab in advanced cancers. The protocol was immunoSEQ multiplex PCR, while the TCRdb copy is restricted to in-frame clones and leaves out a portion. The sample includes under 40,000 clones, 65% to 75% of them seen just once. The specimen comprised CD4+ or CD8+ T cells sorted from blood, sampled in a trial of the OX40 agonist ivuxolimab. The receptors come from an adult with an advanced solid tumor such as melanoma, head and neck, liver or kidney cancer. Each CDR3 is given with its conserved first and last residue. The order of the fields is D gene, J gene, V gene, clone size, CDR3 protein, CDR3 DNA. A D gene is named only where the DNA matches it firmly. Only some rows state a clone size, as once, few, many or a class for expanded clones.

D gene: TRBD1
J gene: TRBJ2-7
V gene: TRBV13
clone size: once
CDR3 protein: CASSTTPGQSYEQYF
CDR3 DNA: TGTGCCAGCAGCACCACACCGGGACAGTCCTACGAGCAGTACTTC

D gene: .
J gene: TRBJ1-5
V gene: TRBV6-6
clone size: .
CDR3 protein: CASSWGNSNQPQHF
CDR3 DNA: TGTGCCAGCAGTTGGGGGAACAGCAATCAGCCCCAGCATTTT

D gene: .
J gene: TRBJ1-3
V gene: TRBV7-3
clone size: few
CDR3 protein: CASSLTTYSGNTIYF
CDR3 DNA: TGTGCCAGCAGCTTAACCACTTACTCTGGAAACACCATATATTTT

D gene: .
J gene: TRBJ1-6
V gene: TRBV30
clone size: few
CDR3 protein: CAWSVRGPRSPLHF
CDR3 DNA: TGTGCCTGGAGTGTACGAGGACCGAGGTCACCCCTCCACTTT

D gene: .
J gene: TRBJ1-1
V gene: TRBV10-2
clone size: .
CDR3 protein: CASRGNTEAFF
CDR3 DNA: TGCGCCAGCAGGGGGAACACTGAAGCTTTCTTT

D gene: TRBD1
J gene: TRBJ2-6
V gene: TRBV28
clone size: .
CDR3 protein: CASSPGQGTKGANVLTF
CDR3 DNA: TGTGCCAGCAGTCCGGGACAGGGTACTAAAGGGGCCAACGTCCTGACTTTC

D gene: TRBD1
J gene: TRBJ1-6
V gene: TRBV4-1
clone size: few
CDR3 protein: CASGQGSPLHF
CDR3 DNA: TGCGCCAGCGGACAGGGTTCACCCCTCCACTTT

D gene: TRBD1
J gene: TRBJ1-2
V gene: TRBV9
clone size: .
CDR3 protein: CASSVATGASLGYTF
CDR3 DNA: TGTGCCAGCAGCGTAGCTACAGGGGCCTCTCTCGGCTACACCTTC

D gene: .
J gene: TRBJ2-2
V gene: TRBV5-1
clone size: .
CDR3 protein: CASNIWGREATGELFF
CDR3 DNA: TGCGCCAGCAATATATGGGGCAGGGAGGCCACCGGGGAGCTGTTTTTT

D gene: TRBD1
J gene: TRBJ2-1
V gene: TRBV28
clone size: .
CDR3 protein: CASRGDRMSYNEQFF
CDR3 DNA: TGTGCCAGCAGGGGGGACAGGATGTCCTACAATGAGCAGTTCTTC

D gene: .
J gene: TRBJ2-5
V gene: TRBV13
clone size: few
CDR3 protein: CASSLGGRSWETQYF
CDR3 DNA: TGTGCCAGCAGCTTAGGGGGACGGTCATGGGAGACCCAGTACTTC